A single sample is the source of the 25 T cell receptor beta chains below, sequenced in a study of blood T cell repertoires in COVID-19 (dated by TCRdb to the early 2020s). The protocol used for the library was the immunoSEQ multiplex PCR assay. TCRdb took over this immuneACCESS table, retaining in-frame rearrangements with V and J assigned. Such tables are incomplete; in checked studies, under half of the missing clones stem from an unresolved V gene, and the remainder is unexplained. The sample includes roughly 670,000 clones, with about nine tenths observed a single time. Approximately 0.25% of the sample belongs to the ten largest clones. Material: peripheral blood. All receptors come from a woman aged 18-29 years with acute or convalescent COVID-19.

The chain links TRBV19 to TRBJ1-5, with TRBD1 matching over 7 bases. The CDR3 has 14 residues. Germline assignment: CDR1 LNHDA and CDR2 SQIVND (reference sequence). V gave up 3 bases and J gave up 5 bases; unmatched junction bases: 4. The CDR3 DNA reads as TGTGCCAGTAGTATGGAGACAGGGTATCAGCCCCAGCATTTT. Translation: CASSMETGYQPQHF.

The chain employs TRBV25-1 and TRBJ1-1; no reliable D call. From germline, CDR1 is MGHDK and CDR2 SYGVNS. Trimming removed 5 bases from V and 1 base from J, with 11 bases in between. The CDR3 has 14 amino acids. CDR3 residues: CASSNSPKNTEAFF. Written as DNA, the CDR3 is TGTGCCAGCAGTAACAGCCCCAAGAACACTGAAGCTTTCTTT.

This clone showed up just once. The genes are TRBV7-9 and TRBJ2-3, with D possibly TRBD1 on 6 matching bases. Between the trimmed V and J ends, which lost 5 bases and 4 bases, there was a span of 19 bases. Looked up from germline, CDR1 is SEHNR and CDR2 is FQNEAQ (reference sequence). CDR3 length equals 16 residues. The CDR3 sequence is CASSPGTSRMPDTQYF. In nucleotides, the CDR3 is TGTGCCAGCAGCCCCGGGACATCCAGGATGCCAGATACGCAGTATTTT.

The J gene is TRBJ2-1, the V gene TRBV27; 7 nucleotides match TRBD1. Per the germline V gene, CDR1 is MNHEY and CDR2 is SMNVEV (reference sequence). The length of the CDR3 is 13 residues. Trimming at V came to 7 bases and at J to 5 bases, leaving 5 bases not matched to a gene. The CDR3 protein is CASTRQGNNEQFF. The CDR3 DNA follows: TGTGCCAGCACTAGACAGGGTAACAATGAGCAGTTCTTC.

This clone has just one count. The chain employs TRBV7-9 and TRBJ1-2, with 8 bases matching TRBD1. Trimming took 3 bases from V and 8 from J; bases not matched to a gene: 11. The length of the CDR3 is 15 residues. Germline CDR1 SEHNR, CDR2 FQNEAQ (reference sequence). CDR3 residues: CASSFDRGHGMGYTF. CDR3 sequence (DNA): TGTGCCAGCAGCTTCGACAGGGGACACGGTATGGGCTACACCTTC.

The V and J genes are TRBV6-1 and TRBJ2-7; 8 bases agree with TRBD2. The CDR3 length is 15 residues. J gave up 6 bases and V 0 bases, and 7 bases lay outside the gene matches. CDR1 and CDR2 from the germline V gene are MNHNS and SASEGT. The CDR3 here is CASSEALGGDREQYF. The CDR3 DNA sequence: TGTGCCAGCAGTGAAGCGCTCGGGGGGGATCGCGAGCAGTACTTC.

The chain has TRBV6-4 and TRBJ1-2, with a tentative D call TRBD1 (5 bases). In germline, CDR1 is MRHNA, CDR2 SNTAGT. V was pared by 5 bases and J by 6 bases, with 16 bases between. This CDR3 is built from 14 residues. The CDR3 loop reads CASSPQGGAHGYTF. Written as DNA, the CDR3 is TGTGCCAGCAGTCCCCAGGGCGGGGCCCATGGCTACACCTTC.

The chain joins TRBV4-1 to TRBJ1-3; 8 nucleotides align to TRBD1. The CDR3 has 16 amino acids. J lost 2 bases, V lost 1 base, and 4 bases had no gene match. Per germline, CDR1 MGHRA and CDR2 YSYEKL. DNA of the CDR3: TGCGCCAGCAGCCAAGGCCCGGGACAGGCTGGAAACACCATATATTTT. Encoded protein: CASSQGPGQAGNTIYF.

The chain uses TRBV24-1 and TRBJ1-1, with D possibly TRBD1 on 6 matching bases. The length of the CDR3 is 14 residues. The ends were cut back, 7 bases at V and 4 bases at J, with 15 bases in the middle. Germline CDR1 KGHDR, CDR2 SFDVKD. Here the CDR3 DNA reads TGTGCCACCAGATACCTCGGGGGGGCCACTGAAGCTTTCTTT. This codes for CATRYLGGATEAFF.

This clone was detected once. This chain uses TRBV6-5 with TRBJ1-2, with 12 bases matching TRBD1. Germline CDR1 and CDR2: MNHEY and SVGAGI. The CDR3 length is 15 residues. V lost 8 bases and J lost 7; bases outside the gene matches: 11. This CDR3 is CASPPGTGGLSGYTF. CDR3 nucleotides: TGTGCCAGCCCCCCTGGGACAGGGGGCCTAAGTGGCTACACCTTC.

V usage is TRBV9 and J usage is TRBJ2-7; TRBD1 matches at 10 bases. The CDR3 is 15 amino acids. Germline V lookup: CDR1 SGDLS, CDR2 YYNGEE. V was clipped by 2 bases and J by 4 bases; unmatched bases: 6. The CDR3 protein is CASSVAGQGWYEQYF. In DNA, the CDR3 is TGTGCCAGCAGCGTCGCGGGACAGGGGTGGTACGAGCAGTACTTC. The variable domain in full, with the rest retrieved from reference TRBV9 and TRBJ2-7, is DSGVTQTPKHLITATGQRVTLRCSPRSGDLSVYWYQQSLDQGLQFLIQYYNGEERAKGNILERFSAQQFPDLHSELNLSSLELGDSALYFCASSVAGQGWYEQYFGPGTRLTVT.

The gene calls are TRBV15 and TRBJ1-5, with D perhaps TRBD1 (5 bases). Germline V gene lookup returns CDR1 LNHNV and CDR2 YYDKDF (reference sequence). V was shortened by 5 bases and J by 0 bases, with 5 bases between the two germline ends. The CDR3 has 13 residues. CDR3 loop: CATSQGSNQPQHF. In nucleotides, the CDR3 is TGTGCCACCAGCCAGGGTAGCAATCAGCCCCAGCATTTT. The variable domain in full, with the rest retrieved from reference TRBV15 and TRBJ1-5, is DAMVIQNPRYQVTQFGKPVTLSCSQTLNHNVMYWYQQKSSQAPKLLFHYYDKDFNNEADTPDNFQSRRPNTSFCFLDIRSPGLGDTAMYLCATSQGSNQPQHFGDGTRLSIL.

The CDR3 is CSVVLVSGRYGYTF. In DNA, the CDR3 is TGCAGCGTTGTCTTGGTCAGTGGGCGCTATGGCTACACCTTC. J is TRBJ1-2 and V is TRBV29-1; D is unresolved. Trimming cost V 4 bases and J 4 bases, with 16 bases left between them. The CDR3 contains 14 residues. The germline V gene has CDR1 SQVTM and CDR2 ANQGSEA.

The chain has TRBV14 and TRBJ1-1, with 8 bases identical to TRBD1. V lost 4 bases to trimming and J lost 1 base; unmatched junction nucleotides: 5. This CDR3 spans 15 amino acids. The germline gives CDR1 SGHDN, CDR2 FVKESK. In nucleotides, the CDR3 is TGTGCCAGCAGCCGCCTCGGACAGGGGAACACTGAAGCTTTCTTT. This encodes CASSRLGQGNTEAFF.

The chain has TRBV13 and TRBJ2-1; TRBD2 matches 11 bases. V was pared by 0 bases and J by 1 base, with 2 bases of the junction left unmatched. In germline, CDR1 is PRHDT, CDR2 FYEKMQ (reference sequence). The CDR3 is 17 residues long. CDR3 sequence: CASSLGPSGGSYNEQFF. The CDR3, as DNA: TGTGCCAGCAGCTTAGGGCCTAGCGGGGGGTCCTACAATGAGCAGTTCTTC.

This chain connects TRBV5-1 to TRBJ2-7; no definite D call. With 0 bases removed from V and 5 bases from J, the gap between germline ends came to 12 bases. Germline loops: CDR1 SGHRS, CDR2 YFSETQ. The CDR3 runs 14 residues. CDR3 sequence reads: CASSLESRSHEQYF. Here the CDR3 DNA reads TGCGCCAGCAGCTTGGAATCCCGGTCACACGAGCAGTACTTC.

The chain uses TRBV24-1 and TRBJ2-1; D uncertain. The CDR3 extends over 16 amino acids. Between the trimmed V and J ends, which lost 5 bases and 2 bases, there was a span of 15 bases. Germline V gene lookup returns CDR1 KGHDR and CDR2 SFDVKD. The CDR3 loop is CATSGWQNPPYNEQFF. CDR3 DNA: TGTGCCACCAGTGGATGGCAGAACCCGCCCTACAATGAGCAGTTCTTC.

The rearrangement links TRBV28 to TRBJ2-7; TRBD1 matches 11 bases. This CDR3 region has 15 residues. V was clipped by 4 bases and J by 3 bases; unmatched bases: 5. The germline V gene has CDR1 MDHEN and CDR2 SYDVKM. CDR3 nucleotide sequence: TGTGCCAGCAGTTCCGGGACAGGGGGTATCTACGAGCAGTACTTC. Protein product: CASSSGTGGIYEQYF. Full variable domain (remainder filled in from reference TRBV28 and TRBJ2-7): DVKVTQSSRYLVKRTGEKVFLECVQDMDHENMFWYRQDPGLGLRLIYFSYDVKMKEKGDIPEGYSVSREKKERFSLILESASTNQTSMYLCASSSGTGGIYEQYFGPGTRLTVT.

The rearrangement links TRBV6-5 to TRBJ2-1; D remains ambiguous. The germline gives CDR1 MNHEY, CDR2 SVGAGI. V was shortened by 3 bases and J by 0 bases, with 12 bases between the two germline ends. The CDR3 is 16 amino acids. CDR3 loop: CASSYGPQSSYNEQFF. In DNA form, the CDR3 reads TGTGCCAGCAGTTATGGGCCTCAAAGCTCCTACAATGAGCAGTTCTTC.

The CDR3 region is CASSFSGRSGANVLTF. The DNA of the CDR3 is TGTGCCAGCAGCTTTAGCGGTCGCTCTGGGGCCAACGTCCTGACTTTC. V gene TRBV5-4 combines with J gene TRBJ2-6, with D maybe TRBD2 (6 bases). Germline-derived CDR1 and CDR2 are SGHNT and YYREEE (reference sequence). The ends were cut back, 2 bases at V and 0 bases at J, with 9 bases in the middle. The CDR3 has 16 amino acids.

The chain links TRBV24-1 to TRBJ2-7; no definite D call. The CDR3 is 15 amino acids. Trimming pared 4 bases from V and 3 bases from J, leaving 15 bases between. Germline V gene sequence: CDR1 KGHDR, CDR2 SFDVKD. CDR3 in DNA: TGTGCCACCAGTGACTATCGCGGCGGAAACTACGAGCAGTACTTC. Amino acids: CATSDYRGGNYEQYF.

The CDR3 DNA is TGTGCCAGCAGCTTACGCGGGGGCCCCGGGGAGACCCAGTACTTC. Its translation is CASSLRGGPGETQYF. The chain employs TRBV11-2 and TRBJ2-5, with a weak D call TRBD2 (7 bases). The V end was cut by 2 bases, the J end by 5 bases, with 15 bases between. Germline-derived CDR1 and CDR2 are SGHAT and FQNNGV. The CDR3 has 15 residues.

The V call is TRBV27, the J call TRBJ1-2; unclear D gene. This CDR3 has 12 residues. With 0 bases removed from V and 8 bases from J, the gap between germline ends came to 7 bases. Germline V gene data show CDR1 as MNHEY and CDR2 as SMNVEV (reference sequence). The CDR3 here is CASSLSGRGYTF. DNA of the CDR3: TGTGCCAGCAGTTTATCGGGCCGGGGCTACACCTTC.

The table lists this clone with a count of one. The chain links TRBV29-1 to TRBJ1-4, with D perhaps matching TRBD1 (5 bases). The CDR3 covers 12 residues. V dropped 4 bases and J dropped 8 bases, with 11 bases sitting between them. From germline, CDR1 is SQVTM and CDR2 ANQGSEA. The CDR3 here is CSVAQGSEKLFF. In DNA, the CDR3 is TGCAGCGTTGCGCAGGGATCGGAAAAACTGTTTTTT.

The chain joins TRBV29-1 to TRBJ1-2; D gene ambiguous. Germline V gives CDR1 SQVTM, CDR2 ANQGSEA. This CDR3 has 15 amino acids. With 4 bases removed from V and 5 bases from J, the gap between germline ends came to 20 bases. The CDR3 region is CSVGTGKGVGYGYTF. Here the CDR3 DNA reads TGCAGCGTTGGGACGGGGAAAGGCGTGGGGTATGGCTACACCTTC.